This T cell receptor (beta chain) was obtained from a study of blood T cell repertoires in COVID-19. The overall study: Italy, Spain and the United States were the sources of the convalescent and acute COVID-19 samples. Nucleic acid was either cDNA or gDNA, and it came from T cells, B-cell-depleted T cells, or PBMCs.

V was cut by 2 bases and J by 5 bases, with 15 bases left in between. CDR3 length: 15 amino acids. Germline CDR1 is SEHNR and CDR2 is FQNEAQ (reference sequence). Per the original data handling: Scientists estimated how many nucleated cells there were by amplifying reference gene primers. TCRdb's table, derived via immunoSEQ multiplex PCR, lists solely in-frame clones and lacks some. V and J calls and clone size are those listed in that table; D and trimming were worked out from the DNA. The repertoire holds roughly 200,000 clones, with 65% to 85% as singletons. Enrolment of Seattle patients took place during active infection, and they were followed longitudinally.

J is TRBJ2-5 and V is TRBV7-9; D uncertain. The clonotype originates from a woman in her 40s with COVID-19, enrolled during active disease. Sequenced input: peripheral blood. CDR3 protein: CASSLNPLAQETQYF. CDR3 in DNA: TGTGCCAGCAGCTTAAACCCTTTGGCCCAGGAGACCCAGTACTTC.